These T cell receptor beta chains were read from a single sample in a study of blood T cell repertoires in COVID-19. The assay was immunoSEQ multiplex PCR, and TCRdb's table has in-frame clones only and misses some. The sample shows tens of thousands of clones, about 76% of them seen only once. The sequencing sample was made of peripheral blood. The receptors were sampled from a man aged 65 to 85 with active or convalescent COVID-19. CDR3s include the opening cysteine and the closing phenylalanine or tryptophan. A D gene is named only where the DNA matches it firmly. Clone size is not always given. Where it is, it says once, few, many or a class for expanded clones.

d_call j_call clone_size v_call cdr3_aa cdr3_nt
TRBD1 TRBJ1-1 - TRBV27 CASSGYGTENTEAFF TGTGCCAGCAGTGGTTACGGGACAGAGAATACTGAAGCTTTCTTT
TRBD1 TRBJ2-2 - TRBV6-6 CASSTGTGNTGELFF TGTGCCAGCAGTACAGGGACAGGGAACACCGGGGAGCTGTTTTTT
- TRBJ2-3 - TRBV5-4 CASSQTTADTQYF TGTGCCAGCAGCCAGACTACCGCAGATACGCAGTATTTT
TRBD1 TRBJ1-1 - TRBV12-5 CASGLDGRGQAEAFF TGTGCTAGTGGTTTGGATGGCAGGGGGCAAGCTGAAGCTTTCTTT
TRBD2 TRBJ2-1 - TRBV18 CASSPSGTSGGNEQFF TGTGCCAGCTCACCATCCGGGACTAGCGGGGGTAATGAGCAGTTCTTC
TRBD2 TRBJ2-2 - TRBV7-9 CASSPPLLAGVTGELFF TGTGCCAGCAGCCCCCCACTACTAGCGGGAGTCACCGGGGAGCTGTTTTTT
TRBD1 TRBJ2-5 - TRBV6-5 CASAKHTGGKETQYF TGTGCCAGCGCCAAACACACAGGGGGCAAGGAGACCCAGTACTTC
- TRBJ2-1 few TRBV11-3 CASSFLAGSLNEQFF TGTGCCAGCAGCTTTTTGGCCGGGAGTCTAAATGAGCAGTTCTTC
- TRBJ2-1 once TRBV29-1 CSVEDLFNEQFF TGCAGCGTTGAAGATCTTTTCAATGAGCAGTTCTTC
- TRBJ2-2 - TRBV5-1 CASSQALSSNTGELFF TGCGCCAGCAGCCAAGCCTTGAGCTCGAACACCGGGGAGCTGTTTTTT
- TRBJ1-4 - TRBV11-2 CASSLTLSLREKLFF TGTGCCAGCAGCCTGACACTTTCCTTGAGAGAAAAACTGTTTTTT
TRBD1 TRBJ1-5 - TRBV4-1 CASSQVLGQGGKQPQHF TGCGCCAGCAGCCAAGTATTGGGGCAGGGGGGAAAACAGCCCCAGCATTTT
TRBD2 TRBJ2-2 - TRBV5-6 CASSLAWSSGSANTGELFF TGTGCCAGCAGCTTGGCCTGGAGTAGCGGGAGTGCGAACACCGGGGAGCTGTTTTTT
- TRBJ2-7 - TRBV28 CASGPHHEQYF TGTGCCAGCGGCCCCCACCACGAGCAGTACTTC
- TRBJ1-3 few TRBV29-1 CSVHGTEAGNTIYF TGCAGCGTACACGGGACTGAGGCTGGAAACACCATATATTTT
- TRBJ1-1 once TRBV11-3 CASSLGGQNTEAFF TGTGCCAGCAGCTTAGGGGGACAGAACACTGAAGCTTTCTTT
- TRBJ2-3 - TRBV6-5 CATPPPTDTQYF TGTGCCACCCCTCCCCCCACAGATACGCAGTATTTT
- TRBJ1-6 once TRBV7-6 CASSLDPPGHTSNSPLHF TGTGCCAGCAGCTTAGACCCCCCCGGACACACTTCTAATTCACCCCTCCACTTT
- TRBJ1-5 few TRBV19 CASSPGSGSNQPQHF TGTGCCAGTAGCCCCGGTTCCGGGAGCAATCAGCCCCAGCATTTT
- TRBJ1-5 - TRBV25-1 CASSDGGVGQPQHF TGTGCCAGCAGTGATGGAGGGGTGGGTCAGCCCCAGCATTTT
- TRBJ1-1 few TRBV12-5 CASGPGDQGNTEAFF TGTGCTAGTGGTCCCGGCGACCAGGGGAACACTGAAGCTTTCTTT
- TRBJ2-5 - TRBV6-6 CASSYELGLQETQYF TGTGCCAGCAGTTACGAGTTGGGACTCCAAGAGACCCAGTACTTC
- TRBJ1-5 - TRBV2 CASSEAVGRGGQPQHF TGTGCCAGCAGTGAAGCGGTAGGCAGGGGTGGGCAGCCCCAGCATTTT
TRBD1 TRBJ2-5 - TRBV5-6 CASSLEQGRRETQYF TGTGCCAGCAGCTTGGAACAGGGGCGGCGAGAGACCCAGTACTTC
- TRBJ2-4 - TRBV9 CASSVGKQGHIQYF TGTGCCAGCAGCGTAGGAAAACAGGGACACATTCAGTACTTC
TRBD1 TRBJ2-2 - TRBV11-3 CASSAHRGAGELFF TGTGCCAGCAGCGCACACAGGGGCGCCGGGGAGCTGTTTTTT
- TRBJ1-2 few TRBV6-1 CASSEGSSNYGYTF TGTGCCAGCAGTGAAGGTTCCAGTAACTATGGCTACACCTTC
- TRBJ2-1 - TRBV7-2 CASSPRRGNEQFF TGTGCCAGCAGCCCCCGAAGGGGAAATGAGCAGTTCTTC
- TRBJ2-7 - TRBV19 CASSWGGTYEQYF TGTGCCAGTAGTTGGGGGGGGACATACGAGCAGTACTTC
- TRBJ1-2 - TRBV14 CASSRTGFYGYTF TGTGCCAGCAGCCGCACAGGGTTCTATGGCTACACCTTC
- TRBJ1-5 - TRBV19 CASSIFHRGGNQPQHF TGTGCCAGTAGTATATTTCATCGGGGGGGCAATCAGCCCCAGCATTTT
- TRBJ2-2 many TRBV5-4 CASSLGATGELFF TGTGCCAGCAGCTTGGGGGCCACCGGGGAGCTGTTTTTT
- TRBJ1-5 - TRBV6-2/TRBV6-3 CASSYIQGGSNQPQHF TGTGCCAGCAGTTATATACAGGGTGGCAGCAATCAGCCCCAGCATTTT
TRBD1 TRBJ1-4 once TRBV19 CASSMGTVPTNEKLFF TGTGCCAGTAGTATGGGGACAGTTCCAACTAATGAAAAACTGTTTTTT
- TRBJ2-1 - TRBV2 CASTRVGGLQFNEQFF TGTGCCAGCACCCGGGTGGGGGGACTCCAGTTCAATGAGCAGTTCTTC
- TRBJ2-5 - TRBV30 CAWSMGAKQETQYF TGTGCCTGGAGTATGGGGGCGAAACAAGAGACCCAGTACTTC
- TRBJ1-1 - TRBV4-3 CASSQQQGAAFF TGCGCCAGCAGCCAACAACAGGGAGCGGCTTTCTTT
- TRBJ1-2 few TRBV18 CASSRTQGNGYGYTF TGTGCCAGCTCACGGACCCAGGGGAATGGCTATGGCTACACCTTC
- TRBJ1-2 - TRBV5-1 CASSPVTSGYGYTF TGCGCCAGCAGCCCAGTGACTTCGGGGTATGGCTACACCTTC
TRBD2 TRBJ2-7 - TRBV7-2 CASSSQAGSSYEQYF TGTGCCAGCAGCTCCCAAGCGGGGTCCTCCTACGAGCAGTACTTC
- TRBJ1-3 - TRBV2 CASSETRASSSSGNTIYF TGTGCCAGCAGTGAAACGAGGGCTTCGTCCTCCTCTGGAAACACCATATATTTT